This TCR beta chain is from a study of long-term antiretroviral therapy in people with HIV. Study outcomes and limitations: The repertoire was dominated at all time points by clones expanded before ART. Controls had broader CDR3 length ranges than HIV repertoires did.

With survey level as its setting, the immunoSEQ assay was v3.0. Data came from immunoSEQ multiplex PCR; TCRdb stores just in-frame clones and leaves some out. The sample has about 28,000 clones, 80% to 90% seen once; the top ten hold less than 8.5%. The germline V and J ends were trimmed by 1 base and 11 bases, with 24 bases remaining between them. The CDR3 has 16 residues. Germline V gene sequence: CDR1 SGHRS, CDR2 YFSETQ. As concerns this clone: Its antigen is currently unknown.

It was in the United States that all participants with HIV were treated. Until DNA extraction, the samples held between roughly 0.9-10 million cryopreserved PBMC. The V call is TRBV5-1, the J call TRBJ1-1; unclear D gene. Sample: unsorted PBMCs, taken 3.2 years before starting antiretroviral therapy. The clonotype originates from a man aged 45 to 65 with HIV. The CDR3 reads CASSLRTPASRTRAFF. CDR3 bases: TGCGCCAGCAGCTTGCGGACCCCCGCTAGCCGAACAAGGGCTTTCTTT.